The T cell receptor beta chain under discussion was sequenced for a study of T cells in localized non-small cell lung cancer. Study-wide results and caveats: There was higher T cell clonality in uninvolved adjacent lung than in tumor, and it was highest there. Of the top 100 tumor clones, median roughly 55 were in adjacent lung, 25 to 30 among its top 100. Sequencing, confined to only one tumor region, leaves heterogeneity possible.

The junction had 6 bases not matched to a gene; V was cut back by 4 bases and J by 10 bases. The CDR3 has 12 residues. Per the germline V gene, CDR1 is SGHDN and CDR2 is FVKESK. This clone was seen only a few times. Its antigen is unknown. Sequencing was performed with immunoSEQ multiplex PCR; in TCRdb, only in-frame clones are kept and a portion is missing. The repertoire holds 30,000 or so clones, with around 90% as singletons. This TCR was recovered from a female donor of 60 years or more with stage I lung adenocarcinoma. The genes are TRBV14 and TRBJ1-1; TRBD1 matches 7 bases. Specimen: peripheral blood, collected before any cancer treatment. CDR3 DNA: TGTGCCAGCAGCCCACAGGGGTATGGAGCTTTCTTT. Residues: CASSPQGYGAFF.